These 26 T cell receptor beta chains originate from one sample sequenced in a study of response to subunit inactivated influenza vaccine. TCRdb used MiXCR to reprocess the RT-PCR reads, holding one entry per CDR3 protein. This table holds more than 700,000 distinct CDR3 sequences, around 21% found once. Here the sequenced sample was PBMCs from blood, taken around 5 days after vaccination. These receptors came from a man between 50 and 59 years old who received an inactivated influenza vaccine.

The chain couples TRBV10-2 to TRBJ1-1; TRBD1 matches at 7 bases. V shed 5 bases and J 4 bases; nucleotides not matched to a gene: 7. CDR3 length equals 14 residues. The germline CDR1 and CDR2 sequences are WSHSY and SAAADI. CDR3 sequence (DNA): TGCGCCAGCAGTTCGGGACAGCTTGCCACTGAAGCTTTCTTT. Amino acid sequence: CASSSGQLATEAFF.

With respect to this clonotype: A read error may produce the germline difference seen at one junction end. CDR3 DNA sequence: TGTGCCAGCCGCCAAGGTTCAGGCGGGGAGCTGTTTTTT. Encoded protein: CASRQGSGGELFF. V and J are TRBV3-1 and TRBJ2-2; no clear D gene. This CDR3 region has 13 residues. The germline V gene has CDR1 LGHDT and CDR2 YNNKEL (reference sequence).

This clonotype has just a few counts. V and J are TRBV29-1 and TRBJ2-3, with D possibly being TRBD1 (6 bases). The ends were cut back, 0 bases at V and 6 bases at J, with 22 bases in the middle. Germline CDR1 is SQVTM and CDR2 is ANQGSEA. This CDR3 has 17 amino acids. As DNA, the CDR3 is TGCAGCGTTGAAGATCGCACTACCATCTCGAGGGGGGATACGCAGTATTTT. Protein: CSVEDRTTISRGDTQYF.

This clonotype is labeled medium-sized. The chain is built from TRBV12-3 or TRBV12-4 and TRBJ2-7; TRBD1 aligns across 9 bases. Trimming at V came to 6 bases and at J to 2 bases, leaving 8 bases not matched to a gene. The CDR3 length is 15 residues. CDR3 sequence: CASRAAGTGTYEQYF. The CDR3 bases are TGTGCCAGCAGGGCCGCCGGGACAGGGACCTACGAGCAGTACTTC.

This clonotype was counted only a few times. V is TRBV28 and J is TRBJ2-7; TRBD2 is a possible D gene (6 bases). The CDR3 totals 14 residues. V gave up 1 base and J gave up 7 bases, with 14 bases separating them. The germline gives CDR1 MDHEN, CDR2 SYDVKM. Here the CDR3 reads CASSLFGGAREQYF. In nucleotides, the CDR3 is TGTGCCAGCAGTTTATTCGGGGGAGCTAGGGAGCAGTACTTC.

The gene calls are TRBV12-3 or TRBV12-4 and TRBJ1-3; no definite D call. This CDR3 comprises 15 residues. V lost 2 bases, J lost 0 bases, and 8 bases lay in between. The CDR3, as DNA: TGTGCCAGCAGTTTATCCGATATCTCTGGAAACACCATATATTTT. Encoded protein: CASSLSDISGNTIYF.

The V call is TRBV7-9, the J call TRBJ2-7; 10 bases fit TRBD2. The V gene's germline CDR1 is SEHNR and CDR2 FQNEAQ (reference sequence). This CDR3 spans 17 amino acids. J lost 2 bases, V lost 0 bases, and 7 bases had no gene match. The CDR3 reads CASSLAQSSGSTYEQYF. The CDR3, as DNA: TGTGCCAGCAGCTTAGCGCAATCTAGCGGGAGTACCTACGAGCAGTACTTC.

The rearrangement links TRBV12-3 or TRBV12-4 to TRBJ2-4; TRBD2 matches 8 bases. The CDR3 is 16 residues long. Losses at the gene ends were 4 bases for V and 0 bases for J; bases not matched to a gene: 5. This CDR3 reads CASSSSGGLAKNIQYF. The DNA for the CDR3 is TGTGCCAGCAGTTCGAGCGGGGGCTTAGCCAAAAACATTCAGTACTTC.

The rearrangement uses TRBV20-1 and TRBJ2-5, with D unclear. The V and J ends lost 3 bases and 1 base respectively, with 9 bases between them. Germline CDR1 is DFQATT and CDR2 is SNEGSKA (reference sequence). The length of the CDR3 is 13 residues. The CDR3 DNA reads as TGCAGTGCTAGGTATAACGCCCAAGAGACCCAGTACTTC. It specifies CSARYNAQETQYF.

This clonotype was detected a few times. The rearrangement uses TRBV7-9 and TRBJ2-7; 9 bases are shared with TRBD2. CDR3 length: 15 amino acids. CDR1 is SEHNR, CDR2 FQNEAQ, per germline (reference sequence). The junction had 3 bases not matched to a gene; V was cut back by 1 base and J by 2 bases. The CDR3 DNA is TGTGCCAGCAGCTTAGGGCCTAGCGGGGCCTACGAGCAGTACTTC. As protein: CASSLGPSGAYEQYF.

The genes are TRBV10-3 and TRBJ1-4; D is unresolved. V lost 0 bases, J lost 3 bases, and 11 bases lay in between. The CDR3 totals 16 residues. CDR1 ENHRY and CDR2 SYGVKD come from the germline V gene. In DNA, the CDR3 is TGTGCCATCAGTGAGTCTCGCGGCGGATCTAATGAAAAACTGTTTTTT. Residues: CAISESRGGSNEKLFF.

This clonotype has just a few counts. The gene calls are TRBV7-9 and TRBJ1-6, with 7 positions matching TRBD1. The germline gives CDR1 SEHNR, CDR2 FQNEAQ (reference sequence). Losses at the gene ends were 4 bases for V and 7 bases for J; bases not matched to a gene: 4. There are 14 residues in the CDR3. CDR3 DNA sequence: TGTGCCAGCAGCTCGACAGGGTACAATTCACCCCTCCACTTT. Translating gives CASSSTGYNSPLHF.

This clonotype has just a few counts. The rearrangement joins TRBV20-1 to TRBJ2-7; 9 nucleotides match TRBD2. The CDR3 runs to 15 residues. Germline assignment: CDR1 DFQATT and CDR2 SNEGSKA (reference sequence). After removal of 3 bases from V and 2 bases from J, the junction contained 8 bases not matched to a gene. CDR3 nucleotides: TGCAGTGCTAGTGATCCTAGCGGGGATACCTACGAGCAGTACTTC. It yields the protein CSASDPSGDTYEQYF.

This clonotype was picked up a small number of times. The V call is TRBV29-1, the J call TRBJ2-5, with D unclear. There are 16 residues in the CDR3. The germline V and J ends were trimmed by 2 bases and 0 bases, with 16 bases remaining between them. The V gene's germline CDR1 is SQVTM and CDR2 ANQGSEA. The CDR3 sequence is CSVESALPDYQETQYF. The CDR3 DNA is TGCAGCGTTGAATCTGCTTTACCCGACTACCAAGAGACCCAGTACTTC.

The rearrangement uses TRBV7-2 and TRBJ2-5, with 10 bases that match TRBD2. CDR3 size: 17 residues. Germline CDR1 reads SGHTA; CDR2 reads FQGNSA. V dropped 6 bases and J dropped 2; count of bases not matched to a gene: 12. The CDR3 DNA reads TGTGCCAGCAGTCAGCTTTCGGCTAGCGGGGGACAAGAGACCCAGTACTTC. Protein product: CASSQLSASGGQETQYF.

This clonotype has just a few counts. The chain couples TRBV27 to TRBJ2-7; unclear D gene. Trimming stripped 3 bases from V and 4 bases from J, with 10 bases between. This CDR3 spans 13 amino acids. CDR1 is MNHEY, CDR2 SMNVEV, per germline (reference sequence). The CDR3, as DNA: TGTGCCAGCAGTTTGGGTCCCGAGTACGAGCAGTACTTC. This codes for CASSLGPEYEQYF.

The chain combines TRBV10-3 with TRBJ2-7; tentative D call: TRBD1 (5 bases). CDR1 and CDR2 (germline): ENHRY, SYGVKD. This CDR3 is built from 11 residues. Between the trimmed V and J ends, which lost 10 bases and 5 bases, there was a span of 12 bases. This CDR3 reads CATALGDEQYF. DNA for the CDR3: TGTGCCACCGCCTTAGGGGACGAGCAGTACTTC.

The chain has TRBV6-5 and TRBJ1-5; D not certain. CDR3 length: 13 amino acids. From germline, CDR1 is MNHEY and CDR2 SVGAGI. V was shortened by 3 bases and J by 3 bases, with 6 bases between the two germline ends. The CDR3 DNA reads as TGTGCCAGCAGTTATCAAGCCAATCAGCCCCAGCATTTT. It codes for CASSYQANQPQHF.

In its sample, this clonotype was seen a few times. The CDR3, as DNA: TGTGCCACCAGCAGAGAACAGGGGGCGCGGAGGGAGACCCAGTACTTC. Translated: CATSREQGARRETQYF. The chain has TRBV15 and TRBJ2-5; 9 positions agree with TRBD1. The CDR3 length is 16 residues. Germline CDR1 is LNHNV and CDR2 is YYDKDF (reference sequence). The J segment lost 5 bases and the V segment lost 0 bases, leaving 7 bases of the junction unmatched.

The chain employs TRBV5-1 and TRBJ2-1; D is unresolved. With 2 bases removed from V and 8 bases from J, the gap between germline ends came to 14 bases. The CDR3 has 14 amino acids. Per germline, CDR1 SGHRS and CDR2 YFSETQ. In nucleotides, the CDR3 is TGCGCCAGCAGCTTATGGGGTGCTACCTATGAGCAGTTCTTC. Amino acid sequence: CASSLWGATYEQFF.

This clonotype was seen a few times. CDR3 coding DNA: TGTGCCAGCAGTCCGGGAATGAACACTGAAGCTTTCTTT. Translated: CASSPGMNTEAFF. V gene TRBV12-3 or TRBV12-4 combines with J gene TRBJ1-1; D call uncertain. V was clipped by 5 bases and J by 0 bases, with 7 bases between them. The CDR3 length is 13 residues.

This clonotype has a handful of counts. The V gene is TRBV10-3, the J gene TRBJ2-1; TRBD2 aligns across 9 bases. The ends lost 6 bases at V and 4 bases at J; junction bases unmatched: 7. The CDR3 consists of 15 residues. Per germline, CDR1 ENHRY and CDR2 SYGVKD. CDR3 nucleotide sequence: TGTGCCATCAGCTCGCGGGAGGGCATGTACAATGAGCAGTTCTTC. It encodes CAISSREGMYNEQFF.

This chain joins TRBV29-1 and TRBJ2-1; D remains unclear. This CDR3 comprises 14 residues. Germline V CDR1 and CDR2: SQVTM, ANQGSEA. Trimming left V 4 bases short and J 1 base short, with 11 bases between. Written as DNA, the CDR3 is TGCAGCGTTGTCGAGCAGTGGTCCTACAATGAGCAGTTCTTC. Protein product: CSVVEQWSYNEQFF.

The table lists this clonotype with a few counts. The chain recombines TRBV6-5 with TRBJ2-1; D gene unclear. The CDR3 is made up of 13 amino acids. Germline assignment: CDR1 MNHEY and CDR2 SVGAGI. Trimming removed 2 bases at V and 6 bases at J, with 8 bases between. The CDR3 region has the DNA TGTGCCAGCAGTTACGCAGTTACCAATGAGCAGTTCTTC. It codes for CASSYAVTNEQFF.

This clonotype was counted a few times. The chain is built from TRBV20-1 and TRBJ2-1; D may be TRBD2 (6 bases). The CDR3 covers 14 residues. CDR1 is DFQATT and CDR2 is SNEGSKA in the germline V gene (reference sequence). V was cut by 7 bases and J by 2 bases, with 15 bases left in between. The CDR3 sequence is CSGRAPNTYNEQFF. In nucleotides, the CDR3 is TGCAGTGGGAGGGCCCCAAACACCTACAATGAGCAGTTCTTC.

The chain links TRBV10-3 to TRBJ2-5; a possible D gene is TRBD2 (6 bases). The V and J ends lost 4 bases and 4 bases respectively, with 13 bases between them. The CDR3 is 14 residues long. The germline V gene has CDR1 ENHRY and CDR2 SYGVKD. Written as DNA, the CDR3 is TGTGCCATCAGTGTGGGAGGCACCCTAGAGACCCAGTACTTC. Protein sequence: CAISVGGTLETQYF.